This note documents a single T cell receptor beta chain sequence. No antigen is known for it. The sample comes from a study of cytomegalovirus exposure and HLA in healthy donors. Overall study context: A preliminary data release comprised tens of millions of unique TCRs obtained from HLA-typed donors.

Donors showed nominal health when sampled, although they likely had unrecorded immune exposures. Vbeta (60) and Jbeta (13) primers were used in the PCR. Profiled with immunoSEQ multiplex PCR; TCRdb holds only in-frame clones, not every one. The data contain around 180,000 clones, approximately 71% of them singletons. The V segment lost 5 bases and the J segment 7 bases; nucleotides outside the gene matches: 11. This CDR3 contains 15 residues. Germline V gives CDR1 SGHRS, CDR2 YFSETQ. Whole-study findings and limits: Using a false discovery rate of 0.05, a later analysis showed that roughly 16,000 TCR beta sequences were associated with HLA alleles. Information on immune exposure was restricted to one variable (CMV serostatus).

This sequence joins TRBV5-1 and TRBJ2-2; the match to TRBD1 covers 7 bases. Sample: PBMCs. The sequence came from a girl under 18 in good health and CMV-seronegative. CDR3 protein: CASREGTGDGGELFF. In DNA, the CDR3 is TGCGCCAGCAGAGAAGGAACAGGGGACGGCGGGGAGCTGTTTTTT.